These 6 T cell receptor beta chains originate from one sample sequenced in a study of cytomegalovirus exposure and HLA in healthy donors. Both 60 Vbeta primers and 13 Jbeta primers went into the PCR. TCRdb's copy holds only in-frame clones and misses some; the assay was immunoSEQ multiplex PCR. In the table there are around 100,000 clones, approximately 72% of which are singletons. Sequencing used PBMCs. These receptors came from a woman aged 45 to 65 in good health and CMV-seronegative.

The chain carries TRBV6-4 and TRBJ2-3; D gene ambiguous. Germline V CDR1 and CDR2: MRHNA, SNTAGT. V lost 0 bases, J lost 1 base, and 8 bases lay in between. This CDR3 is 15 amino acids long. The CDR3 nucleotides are TGTGCCAGCAGTGACTCCGCTACTCGCACAGATACGCAGTATTTT. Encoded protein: CASSDSATRTDTQYF.

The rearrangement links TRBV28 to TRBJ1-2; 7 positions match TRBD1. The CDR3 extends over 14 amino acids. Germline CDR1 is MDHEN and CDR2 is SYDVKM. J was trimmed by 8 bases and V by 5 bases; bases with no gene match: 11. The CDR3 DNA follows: TGTGCCAGCAGTCCATCAGGGACAGAGAGAGGCTACACCTTC. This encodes CASSPSGTERGYTF.

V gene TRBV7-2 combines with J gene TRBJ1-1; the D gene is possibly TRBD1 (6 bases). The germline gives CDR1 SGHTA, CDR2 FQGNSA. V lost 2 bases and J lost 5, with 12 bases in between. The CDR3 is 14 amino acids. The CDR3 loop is CASSLRTEMTEAFF. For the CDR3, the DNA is TGTGCCAGCAGCTTAAGGACAGAGATGACTGAAGCTTTCTTT.

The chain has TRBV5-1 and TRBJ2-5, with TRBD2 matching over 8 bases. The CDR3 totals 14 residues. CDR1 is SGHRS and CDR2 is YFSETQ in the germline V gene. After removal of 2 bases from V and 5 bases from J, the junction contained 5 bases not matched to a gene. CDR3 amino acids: CASSFGLAEETQYF. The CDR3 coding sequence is TGCGCCAGCAGCTTCGGACTAGCCGAGGAGACCCAGTACTTC.

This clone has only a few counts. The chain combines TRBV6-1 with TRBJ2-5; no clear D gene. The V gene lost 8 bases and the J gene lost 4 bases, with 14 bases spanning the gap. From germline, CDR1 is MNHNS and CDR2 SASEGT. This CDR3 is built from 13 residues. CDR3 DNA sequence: TGTGCCAGCGGCGGCGCTCCTGGAGAGACCCAGTACTTC. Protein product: CASGGAPGETQYF.

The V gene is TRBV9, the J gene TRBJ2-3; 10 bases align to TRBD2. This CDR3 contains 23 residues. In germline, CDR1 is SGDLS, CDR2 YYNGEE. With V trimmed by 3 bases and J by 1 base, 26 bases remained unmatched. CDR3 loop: CASSETLGGLAGEYWVGTDTQYF. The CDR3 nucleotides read TGTGCCAGCAGCGAAACTCTAGGGGGTCTAGCGGGAGAATATTGGGTGGGCACAGATACGCAGTATTTT.